This T cell receptor (beta chain) was sequenced in a study of T cell changes during pregnancy in multiple sclerosis. The repertoire was sequenced with immunoSEQ multiplex PCR; TCRdb's copy has only in-frame clones and lacks some. The sample shows 65,000 to 95,000 clones, roughly 91% of them seen only once. CDR1 and CDR2 from the germline V gene are SEHNR and FQNEAQ (reference sequence). This CDR3 is built from 13 residues. V was cut by 7 bases and J by 5 bases, with 14 bases left in between. The chain uses TRBV7-9 and TRBJ2-5, with unresolved D. The receptor was isolated from a female donor in good health, enrolled as a control in a pregnancy study. The input for sequencing was peripheral blood, taken after pregnancy. CDR3 region: CASKRPVGETQYF. The CDR3 region has the DNA TGTGCCAGCAAGAGGCCCGTCGGGGAGACCCAGTACTTC.